The 14 T cell receptor beta chains given below trace back to one sample, sequenced in a study of T cells after yellow fever vaccination. TCRdb reprocessed the 5' RACE reads via MiXCR and lists one record per CDR3 protein. Seen here are about 630,000 distinct CDR3 sequences, approximately 13% observed once, and the top ten hold 14% to 15%. The sample here was PBMCs, taken on the day of the yellow fever booster vaccination. The receptors stem from a man aged 25-45 years who received the YFV17D yellow fever vaccine.

There are many counts of this clonotype. The chain uses TRBV12-3 or TRBV12-4 and TRBJ2-5; D is possibly TRBD2 (5 bases). The CDR3 has 11 amino acids. V shed 7 bases and J shed 5 bases, with 8 bases lying between them. CDR3 coding DNA: TGTGCCAGCACACTAGATGAGACCCAGTACTTC. Encoded protein: CASTLDETQYF.

This clonotype turned up a few times. The chain couples TRBV7-6 to TRBJ2-3; 12 bases are shared with TRBD2. This CDR3 spans 17 amino acids. With 5 bases clipped from V and 6 bases from J, the junction kept 12 bases outside the gene matches. Per the germline V gene, CDR1 is SGHVS and CDR2 is FNYEAQ. The CDR3 DNA reads as TGTGCCAGCAGCCCCCATTTAACTAGCGGGAGGTCCGATACGCAGTATTTT. Translated, it gives CASSPHLTSGRSDTQYF.

The V gene is TRBV6-1, the J gene TRBJ2-1; possible D gene TRBD1, 6 bases. Trimming took 6 bases from V and 9 from J, leaving 15 bases between them. The CDR3 spans 13 residues. Germline assignment: CDR1 MNHNS and CDR2 SASEGT. In DNA form, the CDR3 reads TGTGCCAGCAGACCCTGGGACAAGGCTGAGCAGTTCTTC. It codes for CASRPWDKAEQFF.

In this sample, this clonotype turned up a few times. V is TRBV20-1 and J is TRBJ1-1; D might be TRBD1 (6 bases). CDR1 DFQATT and CDR2 SNEGSKA come from the germline V gene (reference sequence). This CDR3 is 13 amino acids long. The V end lost 2 bases, the J end lost 5 bases, and 12 bases lay between the germline ends. Here the CDR3 reads CSARRYRGTEAFF. DNA of the CDR3: TGCAGTGCTAGAAGATATAGGGGGACTGAAGCTTTCTTT.

This clonotype showed up many times. The chain is built from TRBV15 and TRBJ2-7, with TRBD2 matching over 10 bases. Losses at the gene ends were 1 base for V and 4 bases for J; bases not matched to a gene: 16. The CDR3 runs to 19 residues. Germline CDR1 LNHNV, CDR2 YYDKDF (reference sequence). As DNA, the CDR3 is TGTGCCACCAGCAGAGGCCCGGGAGTAGCGGGAGGCCCCGGATACGAGCAGTACTTC. Amino acid sequence: CATSRGPGVAGGPGYEQYF.

In this sample, this clonotype turned up a few times. This chain uses TRBV20-1 with TRBJ2-5; D is uncertain. Germline V gives CDR1 DFQATT, CDR2 SNEGSKA (reference sequence). This CDR3 contains 13 residues. The ends were cut back, 5 bases at V and 4 bases at J, with 14 bases in the middle. CDR3 in DNA: TGCAGTGCTGTTAGCCTCAACGCAGAGACCCAGTACTTC. As protein: CSAVSLNAETQYF.

This clonotype has more than one count but fewer than ten. The chain uses TRBV24-1 and TRBJ2-5; 7 bases align to TRBD2. The CDR3 length is 14 residues. Losses at the gene ends were 4 bases for V and 0 bases for J; bases not matched to a gene: 1. Germline V gene sequence: CDR1 KGHDR, CDR2 SFDVKD. CDR3 loop: CATSESGNQETQYF. CDR3 nucleotides: TGTGCCACCAGTGAGAGCGGGAACCAAGAGACCCAGTACTTC.

This sequence joins TRBV11-2 and TRBJ2-3; no clear D gene. In germline, CDR1 is SGHAT, CDR2 FQNNGV. The CDR3 consists of 15 residues. The V end lost 1 base, the J end lost 5 bases, and 13 bases lay between the germline ends. The CDR3, as DNA: TGTGCCAGCAGCTTAGCGTCCTTGCGGCTAGATACGCAGTATTTT. This gives the protein CASSLASLRLDTQYF.

This clonotype was seen at least ten times. The genes are TRBV27 and TRBJ2-1; no clear D. This CDR3 spans 13 amino acids. The germline V and J ends were trimmed by 4 bases and 4 bases, with 8 bases remaining between them. Germline V lookup: CDR1 MNHEY, CDR2 SMNVEV (reference sequence). This CDR3 is CASSSGRYNEQFF. CDR3 in DNA: TGTGCCAGCAGTTCCGGCAGATACAATGAGCAGTTCTTC.

This clonotype was observed a handful of times. The chain carries TRBV20-1 and TRBJ1-1, with D uncertain. The V gene's germline CDR1 is DFQATT and CDR2 SNEGSKA (reference sequence). Trimming removed 3 bases at V and 3 bases at J, with 11 bases between. CDR3 length: 13 residues. The CDR3 protein is CSASKEVDTEAFF. Here the CDR3 DNA reads TGCAGTGCTAGTAAGGAGGTGGACACTGAAGCTTTCTTT.

The rearrangement uses TRBV29-1 and TRBJ1-1, with 8 bases aligning to TRBD1. Trimming cost V 7 bases and J 7 bases; bases outside gene matches: 11. CDR3 length: 13 residues. Germline V gene lookup returns CDR1 SQVTM and CDR2 ANQGSEA. CDR3 protein: CSGDQGAGIEAFF. CDR3 sequence (DNA): TGCAGCGGCGACCAGGGGGCAGGGATTGAAGCTTTCTTT.

In its sample, this clonotype was seen a few times. The rearrangement uses TRBV12-3 or TRBV12-4 and TRBJ1-3, with 9 nucleotides matching TRBD1. CDR3 length: 15 residues. V lost 8 bases to trimming and J lost 4 bases; unmatched junction nucleotides: 9. The DNA for the CDR3 is TGTGCCAGCCCTGGGACAGGGAACAAGGGAAACACCATATATTTT. This translates into CASPGTGNKGNTIYF.

The V call is TRBV7-2, the J call TRBJ2-7; TRBD2 agrees at 8 bases. Germline V lookup: CDR1 SGHTA, CDR2 FQGNSA. The junction had 3 bases not matched to a gene; V was cut back by 4 bases and J by 7 bases. The CDR3 has 12 amino acids. DNA for the CDR3: TGTGCCAGCAGCTATAGCGGGGATGAGCAGTACTTC. Translated, it gives CASSYSGDEQYF.

This sequence joins TRBV27 and TRBJ2-6; no clear D gene. Looked up from germline, CDR1 is MNHEY and CDR2 is SMNVEV (reference sequence). This CDR3 has 16 residues. The V end lost 8 bases, the J end lost 0 bases, and 14 bases lay between the germline ends. CDR3 in DNA: TGTGCCAGCCGAATCGTGGGGAACTCTGGGGCCAACGTCCTGACTTTC. It codes for CASRIVGNSGANVLTF.